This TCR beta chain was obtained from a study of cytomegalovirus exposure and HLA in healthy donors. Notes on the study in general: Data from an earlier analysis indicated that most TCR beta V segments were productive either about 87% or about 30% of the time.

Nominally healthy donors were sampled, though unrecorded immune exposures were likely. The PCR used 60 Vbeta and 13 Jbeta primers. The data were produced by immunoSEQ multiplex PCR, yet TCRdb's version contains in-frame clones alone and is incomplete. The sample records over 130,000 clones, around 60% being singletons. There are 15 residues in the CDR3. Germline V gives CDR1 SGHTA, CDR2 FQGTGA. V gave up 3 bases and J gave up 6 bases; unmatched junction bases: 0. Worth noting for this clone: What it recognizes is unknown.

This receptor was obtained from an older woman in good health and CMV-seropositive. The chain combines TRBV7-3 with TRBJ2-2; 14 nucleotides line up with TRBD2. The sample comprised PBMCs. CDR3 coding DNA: TGTGCCAGCAGCTTGGGACTAGCGGGAGCCGGGGAGCTGTTTTTT. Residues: CASSLGLAGAGELFF. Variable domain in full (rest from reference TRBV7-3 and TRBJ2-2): GAGVSQTPSNKVTEKGKYVELRCDPISGHTALYWYRQSLGQGPEFLIYFQGTGAADDSGLPNDRFFAVRPEGSVSTLKIQRTERGDSAVYLCASSLGLAGAGELFFGEGSRLTVL.